These 10 T cell receptor beta chains came from one sample sequenced in a study of blood T cell repertoires in COVID-19. Assay used: immunoSEQ multiplex PCR; TCRdb lists only in-frame clones, some missing. Here the sample spans 200,000 to 250,000 clones, about 85% being singletons. The sample taken for sequencing was PBMCs or T cells enriched from blood (not recorded which). These receptors were collected from a woman in her thirties with acute COVID-19.

The V gene is TRBV28, the J gene TRBJ1-2, with D maybe TRBD1 (5 bases). The CDR3 extends over 14 amino acids. CDR1 is MDHEN, CDR2 SYDVKM, per germline. Deletions cut 2 bases from V and 4 bases from J, with 11 bases between. The CDR3 loop is CASSLTGLSYGYTF. The CDR3 DNA sequence: TGTGCCAGCAGTTTAACAGGATTGAGCTATGGCTACACCTTC.

The rearrangement joins TRBV28 to TRBJ1-5, with D unclear. This CDR3 spans 14 amino acids. In germline, CDR1 is MDHEN, CDR2 SYDVKM. V was cut by 6 bases and J by 4 bases, with 13 bases left in between. CDR3 amino acids: CASSRHGRNQPQHF. The CDR3 DNA reads as TGTGCCAGCAGCAGACACGGTCGGAATCAGCCCCAGCATTTT.

V usage is TRBV18 and J usage is TRBJ1-1, with D possibly matching TRBD1 (6 bases). V was pared by 3 bases and J by 1 base, with 18 bases between. This CDR3 is built from 17 residues. Germline lookup yields CDR1 KGHSH and CDR2 LQKENI. The CDR3 DNA follows: TGTGCCAGCTCACCGAATTGGCGGACAGCTTCGAACACTGAAGCTTTCTTT. This gives the protein CASSPNWRTASNTEAFF.

This clone was detected only once. The V gene is TRBV6-5, the J gene TRBJ1-6; 8 bases align to TRBD1. Trimming removed 7 bases from V and 10 bases from J; junction bases left unmatched: 9. Germline values: CDR1 MNHEY, CDR2 SVGAGI. This CDR3 has 14 amino acids. The CDR3 DNA follows: TGTGCCAGCATCCGGACAGGGCAGGCATCACCCCTCCACTTT. This codes for CASIRTGQASPLHF.

The chain links TRBV5-4 to TRBJ2-3; D may be TRBD2 (7 bases). Germline CDR1 and CDR2: SGHNT and YYREEE (reference sequence). The ends were cut back, 0 bases at V and 4 bases at J, with 12 bases in the middle. This CDR3 spans 15 amino acids. CDR3 protein: CASSLVRGAADTQYF. The CDR3 DNA reads as TGTGCCAGCAGCTTGGTTCGGGGGGCCGCAGATACGCAGTATTTT.

V is TRBV28 and J is TRBJ1-5; D is unclear. V dropped 5 bases and J dropped 7 bases, with 9 bases sitting between them. This CDR3 is 12 amino acids long. Germline lookup yields CDR1 MDHEN and CDR2 SYDVKM. CDR3 in DNA: TGTGCCAGCAGTGTCCGGCGGCAGCCCCAGCATTTT. It translates to CASSVRRQPQHF.

J is TRBJ1-4 and V is TRBV28; D possibly corresponds to TRBD1 (6 bases). The length of the CDR3 is 15 residues. Germline CDR1 and CDR2: MDHEN and SYDVKM. The ends were cut back, 1 base at V and 7 bases at J, with 13 bases in the middle. Written as DNA, the CDR3 is TGTGCCAGCAGTTTATTCGGGGGGGCGGCTGAAAAACTGTTTTTT. Amino acid sequence: CASSLFGGAAEKLFF.

This clone was observed a few times. The V and J genes are TRBV6-5 and TRBJ2-7; 7 bases fit TRBD2. The CDR3 is made up of 13 amino acids. Germline V CDR1 and CDR2: MNHEY, SVGAGI. J was trimmed by 2 bases and V by 6 bases; bases with no gene match: 4. The CDR3 is CASRLSGAYEQYF. The CDR3 bases are TGTGCCAGCAGGTTAAGCGGGGCCTACGAGCAGTACTTC.

V is TRBV12-3 or TRBV12-4 and J is TRBJ1-4; TRBD1 might be the D (5 bases). The CDR3 length is 13 residues. V was trimmed by 5 bases and J by 6 bases, leaving 10 bases between them. DNA of the CDR3: TGTGCCAGCAGTCCGACAGCAGATGAAAAACTGTTTTTT. Translating gives CASSPTADEKLFF.

The chain joins TRBV28 to TRBJ2-7; D perhaps matches TRBD1 (6 bases). This CDR3 spans 14 amino acids. The V gene's germline CDR1 is MDHEN and CDR2 SYDVKM. Between the trimmed V and J ends, which lost 5 bases and 6 bases, there was a span of 17 bases. The CDR3 coding sequence is TGTGCCAGCAGTAAAACAGGGAACACTATCGAGCAGTACTTC. Protein: CASSKTGNTIEQYF.